In its sample, the clone carrying this T cell receptor beta chain was seen many times. Its specificity is unknown. This specimen belongs to a study of regulatory T cells in long-lasting Graves disease. At the level of the study: Graves' patients who were just diagnosed had used antithyroid drugs for under 3 months.

TCR beta libraries were built with iRepertoire HTBI primers and Arm-PCR of CDR3 regions. In TCRdb, the multiplex PCR reads were re-called with MiXCR into one record per CDR3 protein. The sample yields 600,000 to 650,000 distinct CDR3 sequences, 15% to 20% seen once. Between the trimmed V and J ends, which lost 4 bases and 10 bases, there was a span of 20 bases. The CDR3 consists of 14 residues. Germline V gives CDR1 SGDLS, CDR2 YYNGEE. Study findings and constraints: Persistent Graves' patients showed reduced TCR diversity versus newly diagnosed patients. Persistent patients had more shared public clonotypes (2,741) than new patients (approximately 970).

Specified time point: newly diagnosed GD, antithyroid drugs for less than 3 months. Making the TCR library involved RNA that had been extracted from PBMCs. These same data were also listed under a study on T cells in Graves' hyperthyroidism and ophthalmopathy.

The sequence was collected from a woman in her thirties with Graves disease. This rearrangement joins TRBV9 to TRBJ1-1, with D possibly TRBD1 on 5 matching bases. The specimen comprised peripheral blood mononuclear cells (PBMCs), sampled at new diagnosis, from a patient treated with antithyroid drugs. The CDR3 DNA reads TGTGCCAGCAGCCCAGGGAGCGATACGGTGAGAGCTTTCTTT. Translated: CASSPGSDTVRAFF. The full variable domain, with the rest looked up from reference TRBV9 and TRBJ1-1, is DSGVTQTPKHLITATGQRVTLRCSPRSGDLSVYWYQQSLDQGLQFLIQYYNGEERAKGNILERFSAQQFPDLHSELNLSSLELGDSALYFCASSPGSDTVRAFFGQGTRLTVV.